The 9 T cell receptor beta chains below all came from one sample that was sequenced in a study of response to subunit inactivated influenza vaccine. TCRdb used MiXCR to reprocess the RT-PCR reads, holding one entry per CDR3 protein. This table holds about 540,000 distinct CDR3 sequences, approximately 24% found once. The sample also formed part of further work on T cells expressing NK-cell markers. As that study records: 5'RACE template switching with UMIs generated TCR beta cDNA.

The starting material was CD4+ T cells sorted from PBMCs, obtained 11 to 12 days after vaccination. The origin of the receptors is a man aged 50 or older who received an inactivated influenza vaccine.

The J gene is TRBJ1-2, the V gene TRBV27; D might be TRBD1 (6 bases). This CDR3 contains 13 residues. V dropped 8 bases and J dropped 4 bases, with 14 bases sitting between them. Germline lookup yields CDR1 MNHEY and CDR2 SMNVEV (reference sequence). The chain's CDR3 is CASRDIYSYGYTF. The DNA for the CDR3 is TGTGCCAGCCGGGACATTTATAGCTATGGCTACACCTTC.

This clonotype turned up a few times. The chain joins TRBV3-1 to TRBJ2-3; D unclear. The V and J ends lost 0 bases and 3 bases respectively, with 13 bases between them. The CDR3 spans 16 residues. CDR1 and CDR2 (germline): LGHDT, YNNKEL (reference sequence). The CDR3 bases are TGTGCCAGCAGCCAAGACGGAAGCGAGACTACAGATACGCAGTATTTT. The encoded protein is CASSQDGSETTDTQYF.

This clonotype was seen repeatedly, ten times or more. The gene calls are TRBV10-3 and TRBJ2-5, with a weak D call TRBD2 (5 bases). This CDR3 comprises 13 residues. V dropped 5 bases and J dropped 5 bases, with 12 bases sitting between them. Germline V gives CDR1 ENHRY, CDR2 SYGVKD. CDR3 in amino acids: CAISSGNRETQYF. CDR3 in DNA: TGTGCCATCAGTTCCGGGAACCGGGAGACCCAGTACTTC.

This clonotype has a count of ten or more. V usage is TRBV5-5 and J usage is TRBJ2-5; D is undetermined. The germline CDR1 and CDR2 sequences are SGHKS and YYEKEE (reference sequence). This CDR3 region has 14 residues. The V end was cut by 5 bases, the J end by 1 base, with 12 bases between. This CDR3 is CASRSSLLQETQYF. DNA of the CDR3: TGTGCCAGCAGAAGCAGCTTACTCCAAGAGACCCAGTACTTC.

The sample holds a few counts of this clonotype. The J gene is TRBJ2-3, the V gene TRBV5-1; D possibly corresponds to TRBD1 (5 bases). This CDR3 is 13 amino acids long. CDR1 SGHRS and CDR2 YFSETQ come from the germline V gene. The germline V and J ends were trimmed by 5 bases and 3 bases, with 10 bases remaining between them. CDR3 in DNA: TGCGCCAGCAGTTCCGGACAAACAGATACGCAGTATTTT. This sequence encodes CASSSGQTDTQYF.

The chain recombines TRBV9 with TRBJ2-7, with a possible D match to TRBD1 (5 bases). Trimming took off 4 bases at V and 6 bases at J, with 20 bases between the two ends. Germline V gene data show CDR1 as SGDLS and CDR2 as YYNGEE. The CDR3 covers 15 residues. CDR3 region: CASSLSWAGRSEQYF. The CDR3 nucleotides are TGTGCCAGCAGCCTAAGTTGGGCAGGGCGGTCCGAGCAGTACTTC.

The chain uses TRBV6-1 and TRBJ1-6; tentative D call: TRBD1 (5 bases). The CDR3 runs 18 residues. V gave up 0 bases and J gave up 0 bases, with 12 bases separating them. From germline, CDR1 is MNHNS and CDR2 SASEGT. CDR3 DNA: TGTGCCAGCAGTGAAGCGGAGGGGTCCGGCTCCTATAATTCACCCCTCCACTTT. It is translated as CASSEAEGSGSYNSPLHF.

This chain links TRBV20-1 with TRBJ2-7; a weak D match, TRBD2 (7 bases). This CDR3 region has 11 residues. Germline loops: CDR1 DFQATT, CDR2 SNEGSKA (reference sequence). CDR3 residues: CRGEGGGEQYF. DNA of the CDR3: TGCAGGGGGGAGGGGGGAGGCGAGCAGTACTTC.

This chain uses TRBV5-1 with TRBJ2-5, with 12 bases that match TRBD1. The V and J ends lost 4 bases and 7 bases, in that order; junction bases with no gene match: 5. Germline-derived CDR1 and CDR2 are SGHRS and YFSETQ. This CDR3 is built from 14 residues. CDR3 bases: TGCGCCAGCAGCACGGGACAGGGGGCAGGGACCCAGTACTTC. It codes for CASSTGQGAGTQYF.